The rows below give T cell receptor beta chains drawn from one sample of a study of regulatory dendritic cells for organ transplantation. This table comes from immunoSEQ multiplex PCR, and its TCRdb copy is limited to in-frame clones, with some not included. The sample yields about 20,000 clones, over 75% seen once. These receptors' antigens are unknown. The sample taken for sequencing was naive CD4+ T cells from blood cultured with regulatory dendritic cells. The source of these receptors is a human donor in good health. Each CDR3 is given without its conserved first and last residue. D genes are given only for firm matches. Where a row states a size, it is once, few, many or the class of an expanded clone; other rows omit it.

j_call clone_size v_call d_call cdr3_aa
TRBJ2-7 - TRBV6-4 - ASKPSPESSYEQY
TRBJ2-2 - TRBV4-1 TRBD2 ASSPKGGTLDRELF
TRBJ2-1 - TRBV11-2 TRBD1 ASSLGQGVREQF
TRBJ1-2 - TRBV6-6 - ASSYSTGSGYT
TRBJ1-1 - TRBV2 TRBD1 ASRQGYTEAF
TRBJ2-5 - TRBV28 TRBD1 ASSSGTGGAGGLETQY
TRBJ2-2 - TRBV10-1 - ASMKDKNTGELF
TRBJ1-6 - TRBV30 TRBD1 AWSDKGQGARSPLH
TRBJ2-5 - TRBV2 - ASSGTEQETQY
TRBJ1-5 - TRBV7-8 - ASSLVSRLSQPQH
TRBJ1-4 - TRBV4-3 - ASSQDEAVNEKLF
TRBJ1-1 - TRBV6-5 - ASSYSMPDSGSAF
TRBJ1-2 once TRBV19 - ASKNRDSPGYT
TRBJ2-7 - TRBV7-9 - ASSLRVSYEQY
TRBJ1-3 - TRBV20-1 - SAKQGNTIY
TRBJ1-3 once TRBV4-1 - ASSHASSSGNTIY
TRBJ2-7 - TRBV2 - ASGRGPYEQY
TRBJ2-3 - TRBV5-1 - ASSRDSTTDTQY
TRBJ1-2 - TRBV11-1 - ASSITGSPDYGYT
TRBJ1-5 - TRBV28 TRBD1 ASSDRASNQSQH